The 19 T cell receptor beta chains in this list originate from one sample, sequenced in a study of T cells in Graves' hyperthyroidism and ophthalmopathy. Template material for amplifying TCR beta CDR3 regions consisted of RNA transcripts. First-round RT-PCR with HTBI primers amplified the TCR CDR3 region. From the multiplex PCR reads, TCRdb called clonotypes with MiXCR, one entry per CDR3 protein. The table has 350,000 to 400,000 distinct CDR3 sequences, around 14% seen once; the top ten hold roughly 11%. Sequencing was performed on blood. Every receptor here comes from a woman in her fifties or sixties with Graves' hyperthyroidism.

This clonotype was picked up many times. V usage is TRBV4-1 and J usage is TRBJ2-1; 10 bases are shared with TRBD2. Trimming took 5 bases from V and 4 from J; bases not matched to a gene: 5. The CDR3 sequence is 15 residues long. Germline CDR1 reads MGHRA; CDR2 reads YSYEKL. CDR3 amino acids: CASSATSGAYNEQFF. As DNA, the CDR3 is TGCGCCAGCAGCGCCACTAGCGGGGCTTACAATGAGCAGTTCTTC.

The chain links TRBV7-2 to TRBJ2-3; D remains ambiguous. CDR1 SGHTA and CDR2 FQGNSA come from the germline V gene. CDR3 length equals 14 residues. V was clipped by 7 bases and J by 0 bases, with 11 bases between them. The CDR3 reads CASTVNPSTDTQYF. CDR3 nucleotides: TGTGCCAGCACCGTGAACCCTAGCACAGATACGCAGTATTTT. The full variable domain, in which reference TRBV7-2 and TRBJ2-3 provide the parts outside the CDR3, is GAGVSQSPSNKVTEKGKDVELRCDPISGHTALYWYRQSLGQGLEFLIYFQGNSAPDKSGLPSDRFSAERTGGSVSTLTIQRTQQEDSAVYLCASTVNPSTDTQYFGPGTRLTVL.

This clonotype was counted a few times. Relative to the germline gene, one junction end is altered; a read error may explain this. This sequence joins TRBV11-2 and TRBJ2-3, with D perhaps assigned TRBD1 or TRBD2 (5 bases each). The CDR3 totals 15 residues. Germline V gene lookup returns CDR1 SGHAT and CDR2 FQNNGV. The CDR3 region has the DNA TGTGCCAGCAGCCGGGGCTCATCAAACACAGATACACAGTATTTT. Translated: CASSRGSSNTDTQYF.

This clonotype was picked up many times. The gene calls are TRBV27 and TRBJ2-7; 10 positions match TRBD2. From germline, CDR1 is MNHEY and CDR2 SMNVEV (reference sequence). The CDR3 totals 13 residues. V shed 8 bases, J shed 3 bases, and the junction held 4 bases outside the gene matches. Here the CDR3 reads CASGTSVSYEQYF. DNA of the CDR3: TGTGCCAGCGGGACTAGCGTGAGCTACGAGCAGTACTTC.

This clonotype was recorded many times. V and J are TRBV5-1 and TRBJ1-2, with 7 nucleotides matching TRBD1. V lost 4 bases to trimming and J lost 4 bases; unmatched junction nucleotides: 1. In germline, CDR1 is SGHRS, CDR2 YFSETQ. The CDR3 runs 12 residues. The CDR3: CASSRDSYGYTF. The CDR3 region has the DNA TGCGCCAGCAGCCGGGACAGCTATGGCTACACCTTC.

This clonotype appeared many times. The chain employs TRBV2 and TRBJ2-2; 15 positions match TRBD2. Losses at the gene ends were 6 bases for V and 0 bases for J; bases not matched to a gene: 5. The germline gives CDR1 SNHLY, CDR2 FYNNEI. This CDR3 spans 18 amino acids. CDR3 DNA: TGTGCCAGCAGGCCGGGACTAGCGGGAGGACCGAACACCGGGGAGCTGTTTTTT. It encodes CASRPGLAGGPNTGELFF.

This sequence joins TRBV7-3 and TRBJ2-1; 14 bases fit TRBD2. Germline CDR1 reads SGHTA; CDR2 reads FQGTGA. The CDR3 runs 15 residues. The V segment lost 4 bases and the J segment 12 bases; nucleotides outside the gene matches: 8. CDR3 nucleotides: TGTGCCAGCAGCTCATCCGGGACTAGCGGGAGTGGGCAGTTCTTC. As protein: CASSSSGTSGSGQFF.

This clonotype was observed a handful of times. The chain combines TRBV5-4 with TRBJ2-1; no definite D call. This CDR3 comprises 14 residues. V was pared by 0 bases and J by 5 bases, with 9 bases between. Germline-derived CDR1 and CDR2 are SGHNT and YYREEE (reference sequence). The CDR3 is CASSLDPGDNEQFF. In DNA form, the CDR3 reads TGTGCCAGCAGCTTGGACCCTGGGGACAATGAGCAGTTCTTC. The whole variable domain, remainder taken from reference TRBV5-4 and TRBJ2-1, is ETGVTQSPTHLIKTRGQQVTLRCSSQSGHNTVSWYQQALGQGPQFIFQYYREEENGRGNFPPRFSGLQFPNYSSELNVNALELDDSALYLCASSLDPGDNEQFFGPGTRLTVL.

A few counts support this clonotype. This rearrangement joins TRBV20-1 to TRBJ1-4; no definite D call. The CDR3 length is 14 residues. The germline V gene encodes CDR1 DFQATT and CDR2 SNEGSKA (reference sequence). Trimming removed 1 base at V and 3 bases at J, with 9 bases between. The CDR3 sequence is CSARATASNEKLFF. For the CDR3, the DNA is TGCAGTGCTAGAGCCACAGCGTCTAATGAAAAACTGTTTTTT.

To note about this clonotype: Compared with germline, one end of the junction differs, possibly owing to a read error. The gene calls are TRBV5-1 and TRBJ2-1; tentative D call: TRBD2 (6 bases). CDR1 is SGHRS, CDR2 YFSETQ, per germline. CDR3 length equals 14 residues. The CDR3 DNA sequence: TGCGCCAGCAGACGGGAGTTGGGTGACAATGGGCAGTTCTTC. Amino acids: CASRRELGDNGQFF.

This clonotype has ten or more counts. This chain uses TRBV19 with TRBJ2-5; possibly TRBD1 or TRBD2 for D (6 bases each). Germline CDR1 is LNHDA and CDR2 is SQIVND (reference sequence). The germline V and J ends were trimmed by 6 bases and 4 bases, with 21 bases remaining between them. CDR3 size: 16 residues. The CDR3 region has the DNA TGTGCCAGTAGCCCGAGGGGGGCCCCAGAGGTAGAGACCCAGTACTTC. Amino acids: CASSPRGAPEVETQYF.

In its sample, this clonotype was seen many times. The chain uses TRBV12-3 or TRBV12-4 and TRBJ1-5; TRBD1 might be the D (5 bases). V gave up 3 bases and J gave up 8 bases, with 11 bases separating them. The CDR3 has 13 residues. CDR3 protein: CASSLTDLKPQHF. The CDR3 nucleotides read TGTGCCAGCAGTTTGACAGACCTAAAGCCCCAGCATTTT.

This clonotype was detected ten times or more. The V call is TRBV18, the J call TRBJ2-1; no definite D call. CDR3 length equals 13 residues. V was cut by 11 bases and J by 0 bases, with 11 bases left in between. Germline V lookup: CDR1 KGHSH, CDR2 LQKENI. CDR3 protein: CAGRVSSYNEQFF. Here the CDR3 DNA reads TGTGCCGGCCGCGTGAGCTCCTACAATGAGCAGTTCTTC.

This clonotype was found once. J is TRBJ1-6 and V is TRBV7-9, with D perhaps TRBD1 (6 bases). CDR3 length: 14 amino acids. Germline CDR1 reads SEHNR; CDR2 reads FQNEAQ (reference sequence). V was cut by 5 bases and J by 8 bases, with 13 bases left in between. The CDR3 region is CASSLDRIYSPLHF. CDR3 nucleotide sequence: TGTGCCAGCAGCCTGGACAGAATCTATTCACCCCTCCACTTT. Filled out from reference TRBV7-9 and TRBJ1-6, the complete variable domain reads DTGVSQNPRHKITKRGQNVTFRCDPISEHNRLYWYRQTLGQGPEFLTYFQNEAQLEKSRLLSDRFSAERPKGSFSTLEIQRTEQGDSAMYLCASSLDRIYSPLHFGNGTRLTVT.

This clonotype was seen many times. The rearrangement links TRBV20-1 to TRBJ2-5; 7 bases match TRBD2. The germline gives CDR1 DFQATT, CDR2 SNEGSKA (reference sequence). The CDR3 has 18 amino acids. Trimming cost V 3 bases and J 3 bases; bases outside gene matches: 19. The CDR3 nucleotides read TGCAGTGCTAGCAGTTTGGGGGGGGAAGCGGGGACCAAAGAGACCCAGTACTTC. This translates into CSASSLGGEAGTKETQYF.

This clonotype has at least ten counts. The chain carries TRBV11-2 and TRBJ2-1; weak D call: TRBD2 (5 bases). Looked up from germline, CDR1 is SGHAT and CDR2 is FQNNGV. There are 17 residues in the CDR3. The ends were cut back, 5 bases at V and 2 bases at J, with 19 bases in the middle. The CDR3 DNA reads as TGTGCCAGCAGCGCGCGGACTGGGTTTGGGGCCTACAATGAGCAGTTCTTC. Translating it yields CASSARTGFGAYNEQFF.

This clonotype showed up many times. The CDR3 region has the DNA TGTGCCAGCAGCTTGGGACTAAACAATGAGCAGTTCTTC. Its protein is CASSLGLNNEQFF. The chain joins TRBV11-2 to TRBJ2-1; 7 nucleotides align to TRBD2. Per the germline V gene, CDR1 is SGHAT and CDR2 is FQNNGV. The junction had 1 base not matched to a gene; V was cut back by 3 bases and J by 5 bases. The CDR3 is made up of 13 amino acids.

This clonotype came up many times. The chain links TRBV7-9 to TRBJ2-7; 7 bases fit TRBD2. CDR3 length: 15 residues. The J segment lost 0 bases and the V segment lost 5 bases, leaving 7 bases of the junction unmatched. Germline loops: CDR1 SEHNR, CDR2 FQNEAQ (reference sequence). The CDR3 region has the DNA TGTGCCAGCAGCCCACCTAGCGGTCGCTCCTACGAGCAGTACTTC. It translates to CASSPPSGRSYEQYF.

This clonotype showed up many times. The V and J genes are TRBV7-9 and TRBJ1-4, with 9 bases that match TRBD1. Germline assignment: CDR1 SEHNR and CDR2 FQNEAQ (reference sequence). Trimming cost V 4 bases and J 8 bases; bases outside gene matches: 11. The CDR3 loop spans 16 amino acids. The CDR3 coding sequence is TGTGCCAGCAGCTCCCAAACAGGGGGCGCGAAGGAAAAACTGTTTTTT. Translation: CASSSQTGGAKEKLFF.